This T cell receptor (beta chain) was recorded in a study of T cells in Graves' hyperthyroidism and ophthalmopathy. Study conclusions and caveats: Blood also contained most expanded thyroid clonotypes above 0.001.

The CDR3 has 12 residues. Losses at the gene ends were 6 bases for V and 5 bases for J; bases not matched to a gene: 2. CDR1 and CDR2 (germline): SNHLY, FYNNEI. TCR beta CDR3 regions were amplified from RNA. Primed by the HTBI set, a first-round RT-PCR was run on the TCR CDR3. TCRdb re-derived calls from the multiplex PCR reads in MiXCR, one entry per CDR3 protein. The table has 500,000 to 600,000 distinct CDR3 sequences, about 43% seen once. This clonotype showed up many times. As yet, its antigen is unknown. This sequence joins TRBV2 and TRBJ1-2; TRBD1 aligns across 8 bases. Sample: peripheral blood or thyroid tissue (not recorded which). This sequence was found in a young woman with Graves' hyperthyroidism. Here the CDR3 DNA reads TGTGCCAGCAGGACAGGGGAATATGGCTACACCTTC. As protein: CASRTGEYGYTF.